The rows below give T cell receptor beta chains drawn from one sample of a study of shared T cell receptors in the human thymus. Generated by immunoSEQ multiplex PCR, the TCRdb table keeps only in-frame clones and is missing some. The sample has 700,000 to 750,000 clones, approximately 83% seen once. The sample was also linked to a second study, of human thymus T cells.

Material for sequencing was thymocytes. The receptor set was obtained from a girl under two years old with a congenital heart defect. The CDR3 runs from the conserved cysteine through the conserved F or W. D genes are given only for firm matches. Clone sizes are given selectively: once, few, many, or a class where the clone is expanded.

D | length | size | J | V | DNA | CDR3
TRBD2 | 15 | . | TRBJ2-3 | TRBV2 | TGTGCCAGCAGCGCTAGCGGGGGGAGCACAGATACGCAGTATTTT | CASSASGGSTDTQYF
. | 14 | . | TRBJ2-7 | TRBV30 | TGTGCCTGGAGCGAAACCTTCGGGATCGGGAAGCAGTACTTC | CAWSETFGIGKQYF
TRBD1 | 17 | . | TRBJ2-3 | TRBV7-4 | TGTGCCAGCAGCTTAGAGGGTGGGACAGATTCATTGGGGACGCAGTATTTT | CASSLEGGTDSLGTQYF
TRBD1 | 13 | . | TRBJ1-2 | TRBV14 | TGTGCCAGCAGCGGACAGGGGGCAAATGGCTACACCTTC | CASSGQGANGYTF
. | 15 | . | TRBJ2-5 | TRBV10-1 | TGCGCCAGCAGTGAGTCGAAAGCGAACCAAGAGACCCAGTACTTC | CASSESKANQETQYF
. | 15 | . | TRBJ2-5 | TRBV4-1 | TGCGCCAGCAGCCAAGAGGCCCCAGGCGGGGAGACCCAGTACTTC | CASSQEAPGGETQYF
. | 12 | . | TRBJ1-2 | TRBV11-2 | TGTGCCAGCGCCAATTTTGGGCATGGCTACACCTTC | CASANFGHGYTF
. | 15 | few | TRBJ2-6 | TRBV7-6 | TGTGCCAGCAGAAGACTGCCGTCCGGGGCCAACGTCCTGACTTTC | CASRRLPSGANVLTF
TRBD1 | 13 | once | TRBJ2-1 | TRBV10-3 | TGTGCCACCGAGACAGGGTCTTACAATGAGCAGTTCTTC | CATETGSYNEQFF
TRBD1 | 12 | . | TRBJ1-2 | TRBV5-6 | TGTGCCAGCAGCTTCACAGGGGGGCTCTACACCTTC | CASSFTGGLYTF
. | 13 | . | TRBJ1-2 | TRBV27 | TGTGCCAGCAGTCTCTCGGACAGTCGGCGCTACACCTTC | CASSLSDSRRYTF
. | 13 | . | TRBJ1-1 | TRBV2 | TGTGCCAGCTCCACAGGGATTCTCACTGAAGCTTTCTTT | CASSTGILTEAFF
. | 15 | . | TRBJ2-7 | TRBV7-8 | TGTGCCAGCAGCTTAGGCCTTCCTGGGCCCTACGAGCAGTACTTC | CASSLGLPGPYEQYF
. | 15 | . | TRBJ2-7 | TRBV7-2 | TGTGCCAGCAGCTTAAGCACCGGGAGCTCCTACGAGCAGTACTTC | CASSLSTGSSYEQYF
TRBD2 | 17 | . | TRBJ2-1 | TRBV5-4 | TGTGCCAGCAGCTTGCCCGGGGGACTAGCGGGAGCTATAAGGCAGTTCTTC | CASSLPGGLAGAIRQFF
. | 15 | . | TRBJ1-5 | TRBV10-1 | TGCGCCAGCAGTGAGGGACAGAATACGAATCAGCCCCAGCATTTT | CASSEGQNTNQPQHF
TRBD2 | 18 | . | TRBJ2-4 | TRBV4-1 | TGCGCCAGCAGCCCAGGTCTGATCGGGGGGTTAGCCAAAAACATTCAGTACTTC | CASSPGLIGGLAKNIQYF
TRBD2 | 17 | . | TRBJ2-5 | TRBV5-1 | TGCGCCAGCAGCTTGAAGACTAGCGTTGGTCTTCGAGAGACCCAGTACTTC | CASSLKTSVGLRETQYF
TRBD2 | 16 | few | TRBJ2-1 | TRBV29-1 | TGCAGCGTAGGCCCGTTTCGGGGGGATACACTTCGGGAGCAGTTCTTC | CSVGPFRGDTLREQFF
. | 13 | . | TRBJ1-3 | TRBV6-5 | TGTGCCAGCAGTTGGGCGTCCGGAAACACCATATATTTT | CASSWASGNTIYF
TRBD1 | 13 | . | TRBJ1-2 | TRBV5-1 | TGCGCCAGCAGCGGAACAGGGGTCTATGGCTACACCTTC | CASSGTGVYGYTF
. | 15 | . | TRBJ2-7 | TRBV27 | TGTGCCAGCAGTACAAACGGACAGATGATGTACGAGCAGTACTTC | CASSTNGQMMYEQYF
. | 16 | once | TRBJ2-5 | TRBV27 | TGTGCCAGCAGTCCTAACAGGGGGGGGGAGAAAGAGACCCAGTACTTC | CASSPNRGGEKETQYF
TRBD1 | 14 | . | TRBJ1-6 | TRBV7-6 | TGTGCCAGCAGCCTCGACAGGGGTAATTCACCCCTCCACTTT | CASSLDRGNSPLHF
. | 11 | . | TRBJ2-5 | TRBV30 | TGTGCCTGGAGGGTAGTAGAGACCCAGTACTTC | CAWRVVETQYF
. | 15 | . | TRBJ2-7 | TRBV19 | TGTGCCAGTAGTACTCAGCGTGGGGGGTCCTACGAGCAGTACTTC | CASSTQRGGSYEQYF
TRBD1 | 18 | . | TRBJ1-1 | TRBV12-5 | TGTGCTAGTGGTTTGGCGATCAGGGGGCGATTGATCGGCACTGAAGCTTTCTTT | CASGLAIRGRLIGTEAFF
TRBD1 | 19 | . | TRBJ1-5 | TRBV15 | TGTGCCACCAGCAGAGACGACGACAGGGGGCGTTTTGGAAATCAGCCCCAGCATTTT | CATSRDDDRGRFGNQPQHF
TRBD1 | 17 | . | TRBJ1-2 | TRBV4-3 | TGCGCCAGCAGCCAAGATAAAACAGGGGGATCCATCTATGGCTACACCTTC | CASSQDKTGGSIYGYTF
TRBD1 | 19 | . | TRBJ2-2 | TRBV6-1 | TGTGCCAGCAGTGAATTGACCGGGACAGGGGGCGCGGGGACCGGGGAGCTGTTTTTT | CASSELTGTGGAGTGELFF
TRBD2 | 15 | . | TRBJ2-2 | TRBV5-4 | TGTGCCAGCGCGATAGCGGGTTCGAACACCGGGGAGCTGTTTTTT | CASAIAGSNTGELFF
. | 16 | . | TRBJ2-5 | TRBV7-2 | TGTGCCAGCAGCCCCACCCTTGGGCCGGAACAAGAGACCCAGTACTTC | CASSPTLGPEQETQYF
. | 16 | once | TRBJ1-6 | TRBV7-4 | TGTGCCAGCAGCTCAGCACAGGGTCCGACTCTTTCACCCCTCCACTTT | CASSSAQGPTLSPLHF
. | 14 | . | TRBJ1-1 | TRBV13 | TGTGCCAGCAGCTTAGTTCGGGGGGCCACTGAAGCTTTCTTT | CASSLVRGATEAFF
TRBD2 | 18 | . | TRBJ2-3 | TRBV12-5 | TGTGCTAGTGGTTTGGCCCGTAAACTAGCGGGGGGGCGGGATACGCAGTATTTT | CASGLARKLAGGRDTQYF
. | 16 | . | TRBJ1-1 | TRBV9 | TGTGCCAGCAGCGTAGAAGGTGCAGGGATCAACACTGAAGCTTTCTTT | CASSVEGAGINTEAFF
TRBD2 | 13 | once | TRBJ2-3 | TRBV6-1 | TGTGCCAGCAGGCGGGGGGCCGGAGATACGCAGTATTTT | CASRRGAGDTQYF
. | 14 | . | TRBJ1-2 | TRBV5-6 | TGTGCCAGCAGCTTCTTGACAGGAGCCTTTGGCTACACCTTC | CASSFLTGAFGYTF
. | 13 | . | TRBJ2-5 | TRBV28 | TGTGCCAGCAGCACTAGCCCTGGGGAGACCCAGTACTTC | CASSTSPGETQYF
. | 13 | . | TRBJ2-1 | TRBV9 | TGTGCCAGCAGCGCCGGGACTTACAATGAGCAGTTCTTC | CASSAGTYNEQFF
TRBD1 | 12 | . | TRBJ1-2 | TRBV2 | TGTGCCAGGAGGGGGCTTTTGACCGGCTACACCTTC | CARRGLLTGYTF
TRBD1 | 15 | . | TRBJ1-5 | TRBV6-5 | TGTGCCAGCAGCCCGGGACAGGGGGCGAGTCAGCCCCAGCATTTT | CASSPGQGASQPQHF
TRBD1 | 16 | . | TRBJ1-6 | TRBV4-3 | TGCGCCAGCAGACCTTGGACAGGGAACTATAATTCACCCCTCCACTTT | CASRPWTGNYNSPLHF
. | 13 | . | TRBJ2-2 | TRBV7-8 | TGTGCCAGCGCCCGGGGGATCGCCGGGGAGCTGTTTTTT | CASARGIAGELFF
. | 16 | . | TRBJ2-3 | TRBV2 | TGTGCCAGCAGGGTAGTAGCGGTCCCCGCGGGAGATACGCAGTATTTT | CASRVVAVPAGDTQYF
TRBD2 | 15 | . | TRBJ2-1 | TRBV4-3 | TGCGCCAGCAGCCGGGGGGGGGACTCCTACAATGAGCAGTTCTTC | CASSRGGDSYNEQFF
. | 16 | . | TRBJ2-3 | TRBV5-5 | TGTGCCAGCAGCCCGAACAGGATCGGGTCCACAGATACGCAGTATTTT | CASSPNRIGSTDTQYF
TRBD1 | 17 | . | TRBJ1-2 | TRBV5-4 | TGTGCCAGCAGCTTGGTAGCCTCGGGACAGGGGATCTATGGCTACACCTTC | CASSLVASGQGIYGYTF
TRBD1 | 14 | . | TRBJ2-5 | TRBV2 | TGTGCCAGCAGTGAAAGGACAGGTCAAGAGACCCAGTACTTC | CASSERTGQETQYF
. | 14 | . | TRBJ1-5 | TRBV23-1 | TGCGCCACCCCCGTAGTCGGGAGCAATCAGCCCCAGCATTTT | CATPVVGSNQPQHF
TRBD1 | 16 | . | TRBJ2-2 | TRBV5-1 | TGCGCCAGCAGCTCGCGGGCAGGGACAGGCACCGGGGAGCTGTTTTTT | CASSSRAGTGTGELFF
TRBD1 | 15 | few | TRBJ2-3 | TRBV4-3 | TGCGCCAGCAGCCATGCTCGGAAAATGGGACAGAATAAGTCTTTT | CASSHARKMGQNKSF
TRBD2 | 15 | . | TRBJ2-1 | TRBV6-1 | TGTGCCAGCACCCCTACTAGCGGGAGACATCATGAGCAGTTCTTC | CASTPTSGRHHEQFF
. | 22 | . | TRBJ2-6 | TRBV4-1 | TGCGCCAGCAGCCAAGATAATCACGCCTCCACAGGGACGGGCTCTGGGGCCAACGTCCTGACTTTC | CASSQDNHASTGTGSGANVLTF
. | 19 | . | TRBJ1-2 | TRBV19 | TGTGCCAGTAGTATAGATAAGGCGGCCGCAGACGGGGAGGGCTATGGCTACACCTTC | CASSIDKAAADGEGYGYTF
TRBD1 | 15 | . | TRBJ1-1 | TRBV30 | TGTGCCTGGAGGGCTACAGGGGCTGGCTGCGCTGAAGCTTTCTTT | CAWRATGAGCAEAFF
TRBD1 | 12 | . | TRBJ1-1 | TRBV28 | TGTGCCAGCAGTTTAGGACAGGCTGAAGCTTTCTTT | CASSLGQAEAFF
. | 14 | . | TRBJ1-1 | TRBV10-2 | TGCGCCAGCAGTAAGGACAGTAAGTACACTGAAGCTTTCTTT | CASSKDSKYTEAFF